The present T cell receptor (beta chain) was sequenced within a study of response to subunit inactivated influenza vaccine. A word on this clonotype: No antigen is known for it.

Notes on the study in general: T cells newly recruited by each seasonal influenza vaccination are few, the authors suggested.

TCRdb re-analysed the RT-PCR reads in MiXCR, keeping a single row per CDR3 protein. This table has 600,000 to 700,000 distinct CDR3 sequences, 12% to 15% appearing once. V lost 6 bases, J lost 5 bases, and 7 bases lay in between. Germline CDR1 and CDR2: WSHSY and SAAADI. The CDR3 loop spans 12 amino acids. This chain joins TRBV10-2 and TRBJ1-4; perhaps TRBD1 as D (5 bases). The sequences come from PBMCs from blood, collected approximately 15 days before vaccination. This TCR was recovered from a man aged 45-65 years who received an inactivated influenza vaccine. The CDR3 loop is CASSAGNEKLFF. CDR3 coding DNA: TGCGCCAGCAGCGCAGGGAATGAAAAACTGTTTTTT.